This T cell receptor beta chain was identified in a study of blood T cell repertoires in COVID-19. The overall study: Spain, Italy and the United States supplied samples that represented acute and convalescent COVID-19. T cells, B-cell-depleted T cells, or PBMCs provided the cDNA or gDNA that served as material.

The V end was cut by 8 bases, the J end by 7 bases, with 17 bases between. The CDR3 is made up of 13 amino acids. Germline V gene data show CDR1 as MNHEY and CDR2 as SVGAGI. Method: immunoSEQ multiplex PCR; TCRdb's copy keeps in-frame clones and lacks some. The table has 150,000 to 200,000 clones, under 90% seen once. Seattle's enrolled individuals joined amid active infection and were then monitored longitudinally. The chain employs TRBV6-5 and TRBJ1-2, with a possible D match to TRBD1 (6 bases). The origin of this receptor is a woman in her seventies with COVID-19, enrolled during active disease. Sequencing was done on a sample of peripheral blood. CDR3 in amino acids: CASWDTLVGGYTF. CDR3 DNA: TGTGCCAGCTGGGACACCCTAGTGGGTGGCTACACCTTC.